A selection of T cell receptor beta chains follows, all from one sample in a study of radiation and T cells in renal cell carcinoma. Some clones are missing from TCRdb's copy, which holds only in-frame ones; the method was immunoSEQ multiplex PCR. This sample has roughly 58,000 clones, with roughly 80% found just once. Source: blood, taken from a patient whose treatment included radiotherapy and nephrectomy. Receptors were obtained from a man aged 55 to 70 with renal cell carcinoma. CDR3s include the opening cysteine and the closing phenylalanine or tryptophan. D genes are given only for firm matches. Expanded clones are given a class, and other clones once, few, many or no size at all.

D gene	V gene	J gene	clone size	CDR3 protein	CDR3 DNA
NA	TRBV18	TRBJ1-1	NA	CASSPTLSDTEAFF	TGTGCCAGCTCACCCACACTATCCGACACTGAAGCTTTCTTT
NA	TRBV18	TRBJ2-1	NA	CASSPSGGLTYEQFF	TGTGCCAGCTCACCATCCGGGGGCTTGACCTATGAGCAGTTCTTC
NA	TRBV21-1	TRBJ2-1	NA	CASSKCLWAGKMYNEQFF	TGTGCCAGCAGCAAATGTCTTTGGGCAGGGAAGATGTACAATGAGCAGTTCTTC
TRBD2	TRBV6-5	TRBJ2-3	NA	CASSYYLAGEADTQYF	TGTGCCAGCAGTTACTATCTAGCGGGAGAGGCAGATACGCAGTATTTT
TRBD1	TRBV19	TRBJ1-2	NA	CATKIGTGDYGYTF	TGTGCCACCAAAATCGGGACAGGCGACTATGGCTACACCTTC
TRBD1	TRBV11-2	TRBJ1-5	NA	CASSPGTGQNQPQHF	TGTGCCAGCAGCCCAGGGACAGGCCAGAATCAGCCCCAGCATTTT
NA	TRBV4-3	TRBJ2-2	NA	CASSQGDAGTGELFF	TGCGCCAGCAGCCAAGGGGACGCAGGAACCGGGGAGCTGTTTTTT
NA	TRBV20-1	TRBJ1-2	NA	CSARPGFGYTF	TGCAGTGCTAGACCTGGATTTGGCTACACCTTC
TRBD1	TRBV19	TRBJ2-1	NA	CASSTPGQGSDEQFF	TGTGCCAGTAGTACACCGGGACAGGGTAGTGATGAGCAGTTCTTC
TRBD1	TRBV7-2	TRBJ1-4	NA	CASSLARGPGEKLFF	TGTGCCAGCAGCTTAGCCAGGGGGCCGGGTGAAAAACTGTTTTTT
TRBD2	TRBV14	TRBJ2-5	NA	CASSHGLAGGQETQYF	TGTGCCAGCAGCCACGGACTAGCGGGAGGGCAAGAGACCCAGTACTTC
NA	TRBV11-2	TRBJ2-5	NA	CASSLDLVGETQYF	TGTGCCAGCAGCTTAGATCTGGTGGGGGAGACCCAGTACTTC
NA	TRBV9	TRBJ1-1	few	CASSTGSRGHTEAFF	TGTGCCAGCAGCACCGGGAGCCGGGGCCACACTGAAGCTTTCTTT
NA	TRBV5-1	TRBJ2-3	NA	CASSPRGASTDTQYF	TGCGCCAGCAGCCCTCGCGGGGCCAGCACAGATACGCAGTATTTT
TRBD1	TRBV7-6	TRBJ2-1	NA	CASSLGQGDEQFF	TGTGCCAGCAGCTTAGGACAGGGGGATGAGCAGTTCTTC
NA	TRBV5-1	TRBJ1-1	NA	CASSLVGATEAFF	TGCGCCAGCAGCTTGGTGGGGGCCACTGAAGCTTTCTTT
NA	TRBV2	TRBJ2-1	NA	CASSDVAAQNDEQFF	TGTGCCAGCAGTGATGTAGCGGCCCAAAACGATGAGCAGTTCTTC
NA	TRBV15	TRBJ1-5	NA	CATSRDRGYSNQPQHF	TGTGCCACCAGCAGAGACAGGGGATATAGCAATCAGCCCCAGCATTTT
NA	TRBV6-5	TRBJ2-3	once	CATRGIADTQYF	TGTGCCACCCGGGGGATTGCAGATACGCAGTATTTT
NA	TRBV5-6	TRBJ2-1	few	CASSFVNEQFF	TGTGCCAGCAGCTTCGTCAATGAGCAGTTCTTC
NA	TRBV5-4	TRBJ2-1	NA	CASSLKVLEAANEQFF	TGTGCCAGCAGCCTCAAGGTATTAGAAGCGGCCAATGAGCAGTTCTTC
TRBD1	TRBV2	TRBJ1-2	few	CASSPTGVHGYTF	TGTGCCAGCAGTCCTACAGGGGTTCATGGCTACACCTTC
TRBD1	TRBV5-1	TRBJ1-2	NA	CASSPGGGQGYGYTF	TGCGCCAGCAGCCCCGGTGGAGGACAGGGTTATGGCTACACCTTC
TRBD1	TRBV7-6	TRBJ1-6	NA	CASSLEGQGGLPLHF	TGTGCCAGCAGCCTAGAAGGACAGGGGGGGTTACCCCTCCACTTT
NA	TRBV5-1	TRBJ2-5	NA	CASTPTVEFKTQYF	TGCGCCAGCACCCCGACAGTAGAATTTAAGACCCAGTACTTC
NA	TRBV2	TRBJ2-5	NA	CASHGQGFGTETQYF	TGTGCCAGCCATGGTCAGGGGTTTGGGACAGAGACCCAGTACTTC
TRBD1	TRBV7-9	TRBJ1-5	NA	CASSHGQVNQPQHF	TGTGCCAGCAGCCACGGACAGGTCAATCAGCCCCAGCATTTT
TRBD2	TRBV4-3	TRBJ2-3	NA	CASSQDRPGLARDTQYF	TGCGCCAGCAGCCAAGATCGGCCGGGACTAGCGAGGGATACGCAGTATTTT
NA	TRBV7-2	TRBJ2-7	few	CASSLEVGRFQYF	TGTGCCAGCAGCTTAGAGGTTGGGAGGTTTCAGTACTTC
NA	TRBV5-5	TRBJ2-1	NA	CASSTLKDEQFF	TGTGCCAGCAGCACGCTAAAGGATGAGCAGTTCTTC
NA	TRBV5-4	TRBJ1-1	NA	CASSPPAAQNTEAFF	TGTGCCAGCAGCCCCCCAGCGGCACAGAACACTGAAGCTTTCTTT
TRBD1	TRBV19	TRBJ1-5	NA	CASRGVRQGQQPQHF	TGTGCCAGTAGGGGGGTGCGACAGGGACAGCAGCCCCAGCATTTT
TRBD2	TRBV23-1	TRBJ2-1	NA	CASSAGRTSGPLSSYNEQFF	TGCGCCAGCAGCGCAGGGCGGACTAGCGGGCCTTTGAGCTCCTACAATGAGCAGTTCTTC
TRBD2	TRBV16	TRBJ2-1	once	CASSLQGTSGADEQFF	TGTGCCAGCAGCCTCCAAGGGACTAGCGGGGCGGATGAGCAGTTCTTC
NA	TRBV2	TRBJ1-3	NA	CASSDAWEGNTIYF	TGTGCCAGCAGTGACGCATGGGAAGGAAACACCATATATTTT
NA	TRBV5-6	TRBJ1-1	NA	CASSIGPVMNTEAFF	TGTGCCAGCAGTATAGGACCGGTCATGAACACTGAAGCTTTCTTT
TRBD2	TRBV7-9	TRBJ2-2	NA	CASSLRAGWGTGELFF	TGTGCCAGCAGCTTAAGAGCGGGATGGGGCACCGGGGAGCTGTTTTTT
TRBD1	TRBV5-4	TRBJ1-2	NA	CASSFLLDRATYGYTF	TGTGCCAGCAGCTTTCTCCTGGACAGGGCTACATATGGCTACACCTTC
NA	TRBV19	TRBJ2-2	NA	CASSITLNTGELFF	TGTGCCAGTAGTATAACTCTGAACACCGGGGAGCTGTTTTTT
NA	TRBV7-2	TRBJ2-2	NA	CASSPSTGELFF	TGTGCCAGCAGCCCGTCTACCGGGGAGCTGTTTTTT